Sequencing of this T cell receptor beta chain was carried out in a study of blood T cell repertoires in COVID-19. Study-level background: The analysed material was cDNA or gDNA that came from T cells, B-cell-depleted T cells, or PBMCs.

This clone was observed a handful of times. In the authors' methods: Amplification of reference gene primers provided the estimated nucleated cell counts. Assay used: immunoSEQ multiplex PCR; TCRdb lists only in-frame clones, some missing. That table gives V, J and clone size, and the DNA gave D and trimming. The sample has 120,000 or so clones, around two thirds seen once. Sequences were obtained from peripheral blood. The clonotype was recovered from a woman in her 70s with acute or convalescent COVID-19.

The CDR3 sequence is CASRQAWGNTEAFF. For the CDR3, the DNA is TGTGCCAGCAGACAGGCCTGGGGAAACACTGAAGCTTTCTTT. The rearrangement links TRBV6-5 to TRBJ1-1, with D possibly matching TRBD1 (5 bases). This CDR3 comprises 14 residues. V lost 6 bases and J 2 bases, leaving 13 bases between the germline ends. Germline CDR1 reads MNHEY; CDR2 reads SVGAGI.